Shown below are 28 T cell receptor beta chains from a single sample sequenced in a study of cytomegalovirus exposure and HLA in healthy donors. In the PCR, 60 Vbeta and 13 Jbeta primers were used. Profiling relied on immunoSEQ multiplex PCR, and the TCRdb table lists in-frame clones only, not all of them. Of some 160,000 clones listed, around 72% are singletons. The material sequenced was PBMCs. The receptors derive from a woman aged 40 to 50 in good health and CMV-seropositive.

This chain connects TRBV2 to TRBJ2-7; 8 bases map to TRBD1. V dropped 6 bases and J dropped 0; count of bases not matched to a gene: 4. Germline assignment: CDR1 SNHLY and CDR2 FYNNEI. The CDR3 loop spans 14 amino acids. As DNA, the CDR3 is TGTGCCAGCAGAGAGGACAGGGCCTCCTACGAGCAGTACTTC. Its protein product is CASREDRASYEQYF.

The rearrangement uses TRBV5-1 and TRBJ2-3; 9 bases align to TRBD2. Trimming at V came to 4 bases and at J to 6 bases, leaving 12 bases not matched to a gene. Per germline, CDR1 SGHRS and CDR2 YFSETQ. There are 16 residues in the CDR3. This CDR3 reads CASSRKSGGRLDTQYF. For the CDR3, the DNA is TGCGCCAGCAGCCGGAAAAGCGGGGGGCGGTTGGATACGCAGTATTTT.

The chain combines TRBV28 with TRBJ1-2; D perhaps matches TRBD1 (6 bases). The CDR3 covers 15 residues. From germline, CDR1 is MDHEN and CDR2 SYDVKM. V lost 4 bases to trimming and J lost 5 bases, with 17 bases between them. The CDR3 nucleotides are TGTGCCAGCAGTTCAGGGGCAGGGCATCGGTATGGCTACACCTTC. It translates to CASSSGAGHRYGYTF.

A single count supports this clone. V gene TRBV2 combines with J gene TRBJ1-1; weak D call: TRBD1 (6 bases). CDR1 is SNHLY, CDR2 FYNNEI, per germline. Trimming took 6 bases from V and 4 from J, leaving 15 bases between them. This CDR3 spans 14 amino acids. CDR3 region: CASRPRTEFTEAFF. CDR3 nucleotides: TGTGCCAGCAGGCCCAGGACAGAGTTCACTGAAGCTTTCTTT.

This clone has more than one count but fewer than ten. The chain uses TRBV10-3 and TRBJ1-6, with D possibly being TRBD1 (5 bases). Deletions cut 5 bases from V and 7 bases from J, with 6 bases between. The germline V gene has CDR1 ENHRY and CDR2 SYGVKD. The CDR3 covers 12 residues. CDR3 sequence reads: CAISPGNSPLHF. The CDR3 region has the DNA TGTGCCATCAGTCCAGGGAATTCACCCCTCCACTTT.

This chain uses TRBV7-9 with TRBJ2-5; 12 nucleotides match TRBD2. CDR3 length equals 16 residues. The ends lost 3 bases at V and 1 base at J; junction bases unmatched: 3. Per germline, CDR1 SEHNR and CDR2 FQNEAQ (reference sequence). The CDR3 DNA reads as TGTGCCAGCAGCTTTCGGACTAGCGGGACCCAAGAGACCCAGTACTTC. This translates into CASSFRTSGTQETQYF.

J is TRBJ1-5 and V is TRBV28; D is unclear. V shed 5 bases and J shed 3 bases, with 14 bases lying between them. The length of the CDR3 is 15 residues. Germline V gene sequence: CDR1 MDHEN, CDR2 SYDVKM. The CDR3 DNA is TGTGCCAGCAGTAAGCGCCAGAACAACAATCAGCCCCAGCATTTT. The encoded protein is CASSKRQNNNQPQHF.

Notes on this clone: The junction departs from the called germline gene at one end, perhaps through a read error. V gene TRBV14 combines with J gene TRBJ2-6, with D possibly matching TRBD1 (6 bases). The CDR3 loop spans 19 amino acids. Germline CDR1 reads SGHDN; CDR2 reads FVKESK. The CDR3 DNA reads as TGTGCCAGCAGCCAAGAATGGATGGGGACACCCTCTGGGGCCAACGGCCTGACTTTC. Translation gives CASSQEWMGTPSGANGLTF.

The V and J genes are TRBV5-1 and TRBJ2-2; TRBD1 matches at 7 bases. The CDR3 is 15 residues long. V gave up 2 bases and J gave up 2 bases; unmatched junction bases: 3. CDR1 and CDR2 from the germline V gene are SGHRS and YFSETQ. The CDR3 region has the DNA TGCGCCAGCAGCTTTGGGGACAGTAACACCGGGGAGCTGTTTTTT. This sequence encodes CASSFGDSNTGELFF.

The chain combines TRBV28 with TRBJ2-4, with TRBD1 matching 7 bases. This CDR3 comprises 14 residues. Germline V CDR1 and CDR2: MDHEN, SYDVKM. The junction had 6 bases not matched to a gene; V was cut back by 6 bases and J by 4 bases. DNA of the CDR3: TGTGCCAGCAGACCCTCGGGACAGAAAAACATTCAGTACTTC. This sequence encodes CASRPSGQKNIQYF.

The chain couples TRBV30 to TRBJ2-3; tentative D call: TRBD1 (6 bases). The CDR3 runs to 16 residues. V lost 4 bases and J lost 2, with 19 bases in between. Germline assignment: CDR1 GTSNPN and CDR2 SVGIG (reference sequence). The CDR3 nucleotides are TGTGCCTGGAATCGAGGACAGAGGACAACCACAGATACGCAGTATTTT. The encoded protein is CAWNRGQRTTTDTQYF.

This clone turned up a few times. The chain uses TRBV4-1 and TRBJ1-3, with D uncertain. CDR3 length: 15 amino acids. V was clipped by 1 base and J by 0 bases, with 7 bases between them. Germline CDR1 reads MGHRA; CDR2 reads YSYEKL. The chain's CDR3 is CASSQVSSSGNTIYF. For the CDR3, the DNA is TGCGCCAGCAGCCAAGTATCGAGCTCTGGAAACACCATATATTTT.

The chain has TRBV5-1 and TRBJ2-5, with TRBD1 as a possible D gene (5 bases). Germline V gene sequence: CDR1 SGHRS, CDR2 YFSETQ. V was cut by 2 bases and J by 5 bases, with 10 bases left in between. CDR3 length equals 13 residues. CDR3 sequence reads: CASSFQGQETQYF. The CDR3 DNA sequence: TGCGCCAGCAGCTTTCAGGGTCAGGAGACCCAGTACTTC.

The V and J genes are TRBV2 and TRBJ1-2; 8 bases line up with TRBD1. Germline trimming cut 4 bases from V and 8 bases from J; bases unmatched to any gene: 6. Looked up from germline, CDR1 is SNHLY and CDR2 is FYNNEI. This CDR3 spans 13 amino acids. CDR3 residues: CASSVRTGRGYTF. The CDR3 DNA reads as TGTGCCAGCAGTGTCAGGACAGGGAGAGGCTACACCTTC. The full variable domain, with the rest looked up from reference TRBV2 and TRBJ1-2, is EPEVTQTPSHQVTQMGQEVILRCVPISNHLYFYWYRQILGQKVEFLVSFYNNEISEKSEIFDDQFSVERPDGSNFTLKIRSTKLEDSAMYFCASSVRTGRGYTFGSGTRLTVV.

The chain is built from TRBV27 and TRBJ1-1, with TRBD1 as a possible D gene (5 bases). This CDR3 comprises 14 residues. Between the trimmed V and J ends, which lost 6 bases and 2 bases, there was a span of 13 bases. The V gene's germline CDR1 is MNHEY and CDR2 SMNVEV (reference sequence). The CDR3 loop is CASRSGGTNTEAFF. The CDR3, as DNA: TGTGCCAGCAGATCGGGGGGGACCAACACTGAAGCTTTCTTT.

The CDR3 sequence: CASSPGSSRMGNTIYF. The CDR3 bases are TGTGCCAGCAGCCCGGGATCGTCCAGGATGGGAAACACCATATATTTT. The rearrangement links TRBV7-2 to TRBJ1-3; D gene unclear. Per germline, CDR1 SGHTA and CDR2 FQGNSA. The CDR3 has 16 amino acids. V lost 5 bases and J 4 bases, leaving 18 bases between the germline ends.

The DNA for the CDR3 is TGTGCCACCAGCATCGCAGGCTCTGGGGCCAACGTCCTGACTTTC. This encodes CATSIAGSGANVLTF. The V call is TRBV15, the J call TRBJ2-6, with unresolved D. The CDR3 is 15 amino acids. With 4 bases removed from V and 0 bases from J, the gap between germline ends came to 7 bases. Per the germline V gene, CDR1 is LNHNV and CDR2 is YYDKDF (reference sequence).

The chain recombines TRBV29-1 with TRBJ2-1; 9 positions agree with TRBD2. The CDR3 sequence is 13 residues long. Germline V gene lookup returns CDR1 SQVTM and CDR2 ANQGSEA. Trimming removed 6 bases from V and 2 bases from J; junction bases left unmatched: 2. The CDR3 DNA reads TGCAGCGTGAAGCGGGGGGCCTACAATGAGCAGTTCTTC. This translates into CSVKRGAYNEQFF.

This chain links TRBV7-6 with TRBJ1-2, with 7 nucleotides matching TRBD1. The CDR3 covers 13 residues. J was trimmed by 4 bases and V by 3 bases; bases with no gene match: 2. The germline gives CDR1 SGHVS, CDR2 FNYEAQ. The chain's CDR3 is CASSFRGAYGYTF. Written as DNA, the CDR3 is TGTGCCAGCAGCTTCAGGGGGGCCTATGGCTACACCTTC.

The chain carries TRBV7-8 and TRBJ1-2, with TRBD1 as a possible D gene (5 bases). Trimming cost V 1 base and J 7 bases, with 10 bases left between them. The CDR3 has 13 amino acids. CDR1 and CDR2 from the germline V gene are SGHVS and FQNEAQ. The CDR3 reads CASSLGGASGYTF. The DNA for the CDR3 is TGTGCCAGCAGCTTAGGGGGCGCGAGTGGCTACACCTTC.

The chain is built from TRBV5-1 and TRBJ2-7; 14 bases are shared with TRBD2. The germline V gene has CDR1 SGHRS and CDR2 YFSETQ. V gave up 2 bases and J gave up 7 bases; unmatched junction bases: 8. This CDR3 spans 16 amino acids. The CDR3: CASSFGLAGGPKEQYF. CDR3 DNA sequence: TGCGCCAGCAGCTTCGGACTAGCGGGGGGCCCTAAAGAGCAGTACTTC.

The J gene is TRBJ1-5, the V gene TRBV21-1; no check of the table's D call, TRBD1, against the DNA was made. TRBV21-1 is reported as a pseudogene. This CDR3 has 14 amino acids. CDR3 nucleotides: TGTGCCAGCAGCAGGGACAGGGTTAATCAGCCCCAGCATTTT. It is translated as CASSRDRVNQPQHF.

The chain employs TRBV11-1 and TRBJ2-1; D gene ambiguous. Trimming pared 5 bases from V and 3 bases from J, leaving 11 bases between. The CDR3 contains 14 residues. Germline assignment: CDR1 SGHAT and CDR2 FQDESV (reference sequence). The DNA for the CDR3 is TGTGCCAGCAGCCCTCAACCCGGCTACAATGAGCAGTTCTTC. It codes for CASSPQPGYNEQFF.

The chain links TRBV10-3 to TRBJ2-1, with D tentatively TRBD1 (6 bases). V lost 10 bases and J 7 bases, leaving 23 bases between the germline ends. CDR1 and CDR2 from the germline V gene are ENHRY and SYGVKD. The CDR3 has 15 residues. The CDR3 protein is CATNPSDSSGNEQFF. The CDR3 DNA reads TGTGCCACCAACCCGTCGGACAGTTCGGGGAATGAGCAGTTCTTC.

V usage is TRBV7-9 and J usage is TRBJ2-3; 7 nucleotides match TRBD1. From germline, CDR1 is SEHNR and CDR2 FQNEAQ (reference sequence). V trimming: 5 bases; J trimming: 5 bases; junction bases outside the gene matches: 1. This CDR3 spans 12 amino acids. The CDR3 DNA reads TGTGCCAGCAGCCCAGGGGGAGATACGCAGTATTTT. Its translation is CASSPGGDTQYF.

The chain uses TRBV18 and TRBJ1-5; 8 bases fit TRBD1. J was trimmed by 2 bases and V by 5 bases; bases with no gene match: 8. Germline CDR1 KGHSH, CDR2 LQKENI. The CDR3 sequence is 16 residues long. The CDR3, as DNA: TGTGCCAGCTCATACGCAGGGGGACAGGGCAATCAGCCCCAGCATTTT. It is translated as CASSYAGGQGNQPQHF.

The J gene is TRBJ1-6, the V gene TRBV5-4; no firm D call. The germline V gene has CDR1 SGHNT and CDR2 YYREEE (reference sequence). The V and J ends lost 4 bases and 8 bases respectively, with 13 bases between them. The CDR3 contains 14 residues. In nucleotides, the CDR3 is TGTGCCAGCAGCCTCCCCCAGGTGGATTCACCCCTCCACTTT. It is translated as CASSLPQVDSPLHF.

The gene calls are TRBV6-1 and TRBJ2-7; D might be TRBD1 (6 bases). V gave up 5 bases and J gave up 7 bases, with 15 bases separating them. CDR1 is MNHNS and CDR2 is SASEGT in the germline V gene. CDR3 length: 13 amino acids. In DNA, the CDR3 is TGTGCCAGCAGTTCGACAGGAGCCCTGGAGCAGTACTTC. This codes for CASSSTGALEQYF.